This TCR beta chain stems from a study of blood T cells in healthy people across ages. Study-wide results and caveats: It was held that diversity estimates obtained from one million T cells represented underestimates.

A minimum of 6 micrograms of total RNA was extracted per sample. A second about 6 to 12 cycle PCR used barcoded and J-beta primers. From the 5' RACE reads, TCRdb called clonotypes with MiXCR, one entry per CDR3 protein. The sample carries some 1.4 million distinct CDR3 sequences, roughly 45% recorded once. Only a few counts were recorded for this clonotype. Its antigen is currently unknown. Per the germline V gene, CDR1 is MGHRA and CDR2 is YSYEKL. The CDR3 is 15 residues long. V was pared by 0 bases and J by 6 bases, with 14 bases between. This receptor was identified in a woman under 30 in good health. Sequenced input: blood. The chain carries TRBV4-1 and TRBJ1-1; D possibly corresponds to TRBD1 (5 bases). The CDR3 DNA reads TGCGCCAGCAGCCAAGATGGTAGGGGCCTGGCTGAAGCTTTCTTT. The encoded protein is CASSQDGRGLAEAFF.